The 16 T cell receptor beta chains below were found in one sample sequenced in a study of shared clonotypes between healthy human individuals. Sequencing used immunoSEQ multiplex PCR; TCRdb keeps in-frame clones, though not all of them. The table records millions of clones, about 95% of them present only once. The sequenced sample consisted of naive CD4+ T cells sorted from blood. Noted subset: CD45RA+ positively selected. The receptors were gathered from a man aged 18-30 years in good health.

This chain connects TRBV7-9 to TRBJ1-2; 7 nucleotides match TRBD1. The CDR3 contains 16 residues. After removal of 5 bases from V and 5 bases from J, the junction contained 14 bases not matched to a gene. The germline V gene encodes CDR1 SEHNR and CDR2 FQNEAQ (reference sequence). Here the CDR3 DNA reads TGTGCCAGCAGCCCCGCCGGGACAGCCGAGAGATATGGCTACACCTTC. Protein sequence: CASSPAGTAERYGYTF.

This chain joins TRBV13 and TRBJ1-2; unclear D gene. With 5 bases removed from V and 2 bases from J, the gap between germline ends came to 6 bases. This CDR3 is built from 12 residues. Germline V lookup: CDR1 PRHDT, CDR2 FYEKMQ (reference sequence). The CDR3 sequence is CASSEQNYGYTF. CDR3 coding DNA: TGTGCCAGCAGCGAACAGAACTATGGCTACACCTTC.

The J gene is TRBJ1-4, the V gene TRBV30; D may be TRBD1 (5 bases). The germline CDR1 and CDR2 sequences are GTSNPN and SVGIG (reference sequence). Trimming removed 7 bases at V and 8 bases at J, with 14 bases between. This CDR3 is built from 12 residues. The CDR3 DNA follows: TGTGCCTCCCCTCGGGCAGGGGAAAAACTGTTTTTT. As protein: CASPRAGEKLFF. The whole variable domain, filled in from reference TRBV30 and TRBJ1-4, reads SQTIHQWPATLVQPVGSPLSLECTVEGTSNPNLYWYRQAAGRGLQLLFYSVGIGQISSEVPQNLSASRPQDRQFILSSKKLLLSDSGFYLCASPRAGEKLFFGSGTQLSVL.

The rearrangement links TRBV5-1 to TRBJ2-7, with 8 bases identical to TRBD2. This CDR3 has 14 residues. V was pared by 4 bases and J by 6 bases, with 9 bases of the junction left unmatched. Germline values: CDR1 SGHRS, CDR2 YFSETQ. The CDR3 DNA follows: TGCGCCAGCAGCACGGGACTAGAATTCGTCGAGCAGTACTTC. Protein sequence: CASSTGLEFVEQYF.

The CDR3 region has the DNA TGTGCCAGCGGACAGGGTCTCCTAGATTCACCCCTCCACTTT. This translates into CASGQGLLDSPLHF. This chain uses TRBV2 with TRBJ1-6, with 8 bases that match TRBD1. The CDR3 extends over 14 amino acids. From germline, CDR1 is SNHLY and CDR2 FYNNEI. The V segment lost 8 bases and the J segment 8 bases; nucleotides outside the gene matches: 8.

This chain links TRBV7-6 with TRBJ2-7; D perhaps matches TRBD1 (5 bases). The V end was cut by 5 bases, the J end by 3 bases, with 11 bases between. The CDR3 is made up of 13 amino acids. Germline V gene sequence: CDR1 SGHVS, CDR2 FNYEAQ. CDR3 sequence (DNA): TGTGCCAGCAGCCCCTACCAGGGCTACGAGCAGTACTTC. It yields the protein CASSPYQGYEQYF.

Of note for this clone: Other DNA variants within this sample encode the same CDR3. This chain joins TRBV20-1 and TRBJ2-5; tentatively, D is TRBD2 (5 bases). The CDR3 is 11 residues long. Per the germline V gene, CDR1 is DFQATT and CDR2 is SNEGSKA (reference sequence). Trimming removed 5 bases at V and 1 base at J, with 5 bases between. The CDR3 DNA is TGCAGTGCTCGGGGCCAAGAGACCCAGTACTTC. It is translated as CSARGQETQYF.

As to this clone: Other DNA sequences within the sample encode an identical CDR3. The chain links TRBV7-2 to TRBJ2-1, with TRBD2 matching 9 bases. With V trimmed by 3 bases and J by 4 bases, 1 base remained unmatched. The CDR3 is made up of 14 amino acids. Germline CDR1 and CDR2: SGHTA and FQGNSA. The CDR3 loop reads CASSLTSGYNEQFF. The DNA of the CDR3 is TGTGCCAGCAGCTTGACTAGCGGTTACAATGAGCAGTTCTTC.

This rearrangement joins TRBV9 to TRBJ2-5; D gene unclear. CDR1 and CDR2 (germline): SGDLS, YYNGEE. Deletions cut 1 base from V and 4 bases from J, with 14 bases between. This CDR3 has 15 residues. CDR3 in DNA: TGTGCCAGCAGCGTACGTATTCAGGACGGAGAGACCCAGTACTTC. Protein: CASSVRIQDGETQYF.

The rearrangement joins TRBV7-9 to TRBJ1-5; unclear D gene. This CDR3 is 14 amino acids long. Per the germline V gene, CDR1 is SEHNR and CDR2 is FQNEAQ (reference sequence). V gave up 3 bases and J gave up 6 bases, with 12 bases separating them. The DNA for the CDR3 is TGTGCCAGCAGCTTTTCCGAAGTTGGTCAGCCCCAGCATTTT. As protein: CASSFSEVGQPQHF.

J is TRBJ2-1 and V is TRBV13; tentatively, D is TRBD2 (6 bases). CDR3 size: 14 residues. In germline, CDR1 is PRHDT, CDR2 FYEKMQ (reference sequence). V was shortened by 5 bases and J by 8 bases, with 16 bases between the two germline ends. This CDR3 is CASSPRKGGYEQFF. Written as DNA, the CDR3 is TGTGCCAGCAGCCCCCGTAAGGGAGGCTATGAGCAGTTCTTC.

The V call is TRBV28, the J call TRBJ1-4; tentative D call: TRBD1 (5 bases). V lost 6 bases and J lost 0, with 11 bases in between. The CDR3 totals 15 residues. The germline V gene encodes CDR1 MDHEN and CDR2 SYDVKM. CDR3 DNA sequence: TGTGCCAGCAGGAGAGGGGAGGCAACTAATGAAAAACTGTTTTTT. Translated, it gives CASRRGEATNEKLFF.

The CDR3 is CASSQGYKNIQYF. DNA for the CDR3: TGTGCCAGCAGCCAAGGATATAAAAACATTCAGTACTTC. This chain joins TRBV14 and TRBJ2-4, with D unresolved. This CDR3 has 13 amino acids. Looked up from germline, CDR1 is SGHDN and CDR2 is FVKESK. V shed 1 base and J shed 4 bases, with 5 bases lying between them.

This rearrangement joins TRBV2 to TRBJ2-6; 8 bases match TRBD2. Germline CDR1 is SNHLY and CDR2 is FYNNEI. The length of the CDR3 is 17 residues. V shed 6 bases and J 1 base; nucleotides not matched to a gene: 8. In DNA form, the CDR3 reads TGTGCCAGCAGCAACGGACTAGCCGGTTCTGGGGCCAACGTCCTGACTTTC. Translated: CASSNGLAGSGANVLTF.

The gene calls are TRBV7-2 and TRBJ1-1; D not certain. Germline V gene lookup returns CDR1 SGHTA and CDR2 FQGNSA. CDR3 size: 17 residues. V lost 0 bases and J lost 5, with 19 bases in between. CDR3: CASSLAVNSFSLTEAFF. CDR3 in DNA: TGTGCCAGCAGCTTAGCGGTAAATTCCTTCAGTCTGACTGAAGCTTTCTTT.

V and J are TRBV5-6 and TRBJ2-3; 12 positions match TRBD2. The CDR3 extends over 16 amino acids. Unmatched junction bases numbered 2, after V lost 3 bases and J lost 0 bases. Per germline, CDR1 SGHDT and CDR2 YYEEEE. In DNA form, the CDR3 reads TGTGCCAGCAGCTCGCTAGCGGGGGGGAGCACAGATACGCAGTATTTT. Translation gives CASSSLAGGSTDTQYF. Variable domain in full (rest from reference TRBV5-6 and TRBJ2-3): DAGVTQSPTHLIKTRGQQVTLRCSPKSGHDTVSWYQQALGQGPQFIFQYYEEEERQRGNFPDRFSGHQFPNYSSELNVNALLLGDSALYLCASSSLAGGSTDTQYFGPGTRLTVL.